This T cell receptor beta chain was sequenced during a study of regulatory T cells in long-lasting Graves disease. Overall study findings and caveats: Persistent patients shared thousands of public clonotypes among themselves. Newly diagnosed patients shared fewer, at under 1,000. Analysis covered peripheral blood alone, not thyroid tissue.

This clonotype came up many times. Its antigen is not identified. HTBI primers from iRepertoire and Arm-PCR of CDR3 regions yielded the TCR beta libraries. MiXCR, applied by TCRdb to the multiplex PCR reads, yields one record per CDR3 protein. The table lists some 250,000 distinct CDR3 sequences, around 19% of them singletons. CDR1 is SNHLY, CDR2 FYNNEI, per germline. This CDR3 region has 13 residues. The V and J ends lost 7 bases and 2 bases respectively, with 11 bases between them. As to time point: newly diagnosed GD, antithyroid drugs for less than 3 months. Scientists built the TCR library using RNA that was extracted from PBMCs. Per American Thyroid Association guidelines, Graves' disease was diagnosed. A further study also used this sample, focusing on T cells in Graves' hyperthyroidism and ophthalmopathy.

The sequence was obtained from a woman under 40 with Graves disease. The chain is built from TRBV2 and TRBJ2-5; D remains ambiguous. This material consisted of peripheral blood mononuclear cells (PBMCs), taken at new diagnosis, from a patient treated with antithyroid drugs. The CDR3 coding sequence is TGTGCCAGCAACTTTATCACACAAGAGACCCAGTACTTC. Protein: CASNFITQETQYF.